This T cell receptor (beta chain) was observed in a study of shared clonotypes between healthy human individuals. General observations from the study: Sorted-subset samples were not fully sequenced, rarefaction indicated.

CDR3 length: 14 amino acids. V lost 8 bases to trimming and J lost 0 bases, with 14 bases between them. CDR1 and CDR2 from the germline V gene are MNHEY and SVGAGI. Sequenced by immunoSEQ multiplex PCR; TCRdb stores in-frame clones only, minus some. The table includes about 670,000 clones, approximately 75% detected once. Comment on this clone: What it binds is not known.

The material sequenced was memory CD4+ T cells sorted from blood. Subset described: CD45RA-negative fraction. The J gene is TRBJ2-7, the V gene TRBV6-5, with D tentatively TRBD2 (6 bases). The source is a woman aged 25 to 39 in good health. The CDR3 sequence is CASCRLASSYEQYF. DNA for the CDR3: TGTGCCAGCTGTAGGCTAGCGAGCTCCTACGAGCAGTACTTC.